This paragraph covers one TCR beta chain sequence. The record originates from a study of blood T cell repertoires in COVID-19. About the research overall: Researchers got acute and convalescent COVID-19 samples from the United States, Italy and Spain.

Under the authors' procedure: Nucleated cell number was recorded as an estimate derived from reference gene primer amplification. Assay: immunoSEQ multiplex PCR; the TCRdb copy retains only in-frame clones and omits some. V, J and clone size reflect that table, while D and trimming were determined from the DNA. The table has about 130,000 clones, around nine tenths seen once. This CDR3 is built from 15 residues. CDR1 is MNHNY and CDR2 is SVGAGI in the germline V gene (reference sequence). V was cut by 0 bases and J by 9 bases, with 12 bases left in between. J is TRBJ1-6 and V is TRBV6-6, with D unclear. This receptor was obtained from a woman between 70 and 85 years old with COVID-19, enrolled during active disease. Sequenced input: peripheral blood. In DNA form, the CDR3 reads TGTGCCAGCAGTTACTCGTCGGCAGGCATTTCACCCCTCCACTTT. This encodes CASSYSSAGISPLHF.